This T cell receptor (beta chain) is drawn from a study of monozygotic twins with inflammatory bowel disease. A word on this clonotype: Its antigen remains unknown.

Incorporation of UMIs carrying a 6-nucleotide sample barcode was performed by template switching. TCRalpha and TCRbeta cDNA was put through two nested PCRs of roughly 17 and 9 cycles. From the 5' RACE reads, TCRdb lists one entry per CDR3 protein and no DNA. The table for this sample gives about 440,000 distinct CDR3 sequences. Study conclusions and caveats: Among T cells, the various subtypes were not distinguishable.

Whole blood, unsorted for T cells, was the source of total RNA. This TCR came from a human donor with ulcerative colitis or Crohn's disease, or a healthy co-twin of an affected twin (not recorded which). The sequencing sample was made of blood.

CDR3 loop: CSASATSPGTQYF. The chain has TRBV29-1 and TRBJ2-3. Germline assignment: CDR1 SQVTM and CDR2 ANQGSEA. CDR3 length equals 13 residues.